A selection of T cell receptor beta chains follows, all from one sample in a study of T cells in localized non-small cell lung cancer. Method: immunoSEQ multiplex PCR; TCRdb's copy keeps in-frame clones and lacks some. The sample carries approximately 57,000 clones, roughly 90% recorded once. The sequences come from peripheral blood, collected before any cancer treatment. Receptors were obtained from a woman aged 35 to 70 with stage I lung adenocarcinoma. The CDR3 runs from the conserved cysteine through the conserved F or W. D genes are given only for firm matches. Some rows mark clone size as missing; the rest say once, few, many or name a class of expanded clone.

TRBJ1-1	TRBD1	TRBV30	.	TGTGCCCGAAGGGACAGGTTGGACACTGAAGCTTTCTTT	CARRDRLDTEAFF
TRBJ2-1	TRBD2	TRBV2	.	TGTGCCAGCAGTGAGGTCCGGTTAAGCGGGGGCCGCAATGAGCAGTTCTTC	CASSEVRLSGGRNEQFF
TRBJ2-5	TRBD1	TRBV7-2	.	TGTGCCAGCGGGACAGCAGGGGTAGAGACCCAGTACTTC	CASGTAGVETQYF
TRBJ1-2	.	TRBV7-2	once	TGTGCCAGCAACCCAGGGGCTGGCTACACCTTC	CASNPGAGYTF
TRBJ2-1	TRBD2	TRBV5-1	.	TGCGCCAGCAGCTTGGATAGCGGGGTGAACAATGAGCAGTTCTTC	CASSLDSGVNNEQFF
TRBJ1-1	TRBD1	TRBV4-1	.	TGCGCCAGCAGCCAAAAGACAGGGATCCTGACTGAAGCTTTCTTT	CASSQKTGILTEAFF
TRBJ1-5	.	TRBV30	.	TGTGCCTGGAACCCAGCGGCAGGCAATCAGCCCCAGCATTTT	CAWNPAAGNQPQHF
TRBJ1-1	.	TRBV5-1	.	TGCGCCAGCAGCTTGGGGAGGTCCGGCACTGAAGCTTTCTTT	CASSLGRSGTEAFF
TRBJ1-1	.	TRBV11-2	few	TGTGCCAGCAGCCAGGTGGGCATTGAAGCTTTCTTT	CASSQVGIEAFF
TRBJ1-5	.	TRBV19	.	TGTGCCAGTAGAAACGGGGTCGGTCACAATCAGCCCCAGCATTTT	CASRNGVGHNQPQHF
TRBJ1-2	TRBD1	TRBV19	.	TGTGCCAGTAGTATCTCCGACAGGGTGCCTGATGGCTACACCTTC	CASSISDRVPDGYTF
TRBJ1-5	.	TRBV19	once	TGTGCCAGTAGTATAGCTGTCAGGGGAGCTTGGCCCCAGCATTTT	CASSIAVRGAWPQHF
TRBJ2-1	.	TRBV7-2	.	TGTGCCAGCAGCTTAGAACTCAGCTCCTACAATGAGCAGTTCTTC	CASSLELSSYNEQFF
TRBJ1-1	TRBD1	TRBV5-1	.	TGCGCCAGCAGCTTTGCTGGAGGTACAGGGGGCACTGAAGCTTTCTTT	CASSFAGGTGGTEAFF
TRBJ2-3	.	TRBV2	.	TGTGCCAGCAGTGGCGGGGGCGCCGGGTATACGCAGTATTTT	CASSGGGAGYTQYF
TRBJ2-1	.	TRBV20-1	.	TGCAGTGCTAGACTGGACAATGAGCAGTTCTTC	CSARLDNEQFF
TRBJ1-1	.	TRBV18	.	TGTGCCAGCTCACCCGGGAGGGACCTCGAAGCTTTCTTT	CASSPGRDLEAFF
TRBJ1-5	.	TRBV30	once	TGTGCCTGGAGTGAAGGAGCACTTAGCAATCAGCCCCAGCATTTT	CAWSEGALSNQPQHF
TRBJ2-7	TRBD2	TRBV11-1	once	TGTGCCAGCAGCCCCCGTTGGGGGGGGAGGGAGCAGTACTTC	CASSPRWGGREQYF
TRBJ2-1	TRBD2	TRBV11-2	.	TGTGCCAGCAGCTTGGGGTGGGAGGGGAACAATGAGCAGTTCTTC	CASSLGWEGNNEQFF
TRBJ1-4	TRBD1	TRBV2	.	TGTGCCAGCAGCGTGGGACAGCTGAATGAAAAACTGTTTTTT	CASSVGQLNEKLFF
TRBJ1-2	.	TRBV19	.	TGTGCCAGTAGTAGGAACTATGGCTACACCTTC	CASSRNYGYTF
TRBJ2-7	.	TRBV2	once	TGTGCCAGCAGTGTCGACAGGTCCTACGAGCAGTACTTC	CASSVDRSYEQYF
TRBJ1-3	.	TRBV7-2	.	TGTGCCATCCTCTCTGGAAACACCATATATTTT	CAILSGNTIYF
TRBJ1-6	.	TRBV19	few	TGTGCCAGTAGCGGGCTGCGGGATAATTCACCCCTCCACTTT	CASSGLRDNSPLHF
TRBJ1-2	.	TRBV7-9	.	TGTGCCAGCAGCTTAGAGCCGGGACGCGGAGAGTATAACTATGGCTACACCTTC	CASSLEPGRGEYNYGYTF
TRBJ2-7	TRBD1	TRBV6-5	.	TGTGCCAGCAGGGCGGGAACAGGGGGGTCCTACGAGCAGTACTTC	CASRAGTGGSYEQYF
TRBJ1-4	.	TRBV20-1	once	TGCAGTGCTACCTCTAATGAAAAACTGTTTTTT	CSATSNEKLFF
TRBJ1-1	TRBD1	TRBV12-5	.	TGTGCTAGTGGCCCTCAGGGGGCGCTTAGGACTGAAGCTTTCTTT	CASGPQGALRTEAFF
TRBJ1-2	.	TRBV2	.	TGTGCCAGCAGTGAAATCCTTTCCTATGGCTACACCTTC	CASSEILSYGYTF
TRBJ2-2	.	TRBV5-4	.	TGTGCCAGCAGCTCCCCAGGAGTTGGGGACACCGGGGAGCTGTTTTTT	CASSSPGVGDTGELFF
TRBJ1-1	.	TRBV6-5	.	TGTGCCAGCAGTTTCATTACCATTCAGGGATCCGAAGCTTTCTTT	CASSFITIQGSEAFF
TRBJ1-6	.	TRBV4-3	.	TGCGCCAGCAGCCAAGATCTCCCGGGTATGGGTTCACCCCTCCACTTT	CASSQDLPGMGSPLHF
TRBJ2-7	TRBD2	TRBV7-8	once	TGTGCCAGCAGCTTGGGCGGGGGGGTCGAGCAGTACTTC	CASSLGGGVEQYF
TRBJ2-1	.	TRBV5-1	once	TGCGCCAGCATCTTGGATAACCGGCGGACCTACAATGAGCAGTTCTTC	CASILDNRRTYNEQFF
TRBJ1-3	.	TRBV6-1	once	TGTGCCAGCAGACGACAGACGACTGGAAACACCATATATTTT	CASRRQTTGNTIYF
TRBJ1-5	.	TRBV18	.	TGTGCCAGCTCACCTCAGCCTAGACAAGGGATCTCTCAGCCCCAGCATTTT	CASSPQPRQGISQPQHF
TRBJ2-2	.	TRBV9	.	TGTGCCAGCAAAAGGGGTTCGAACACCGGGGAGCTGTTTTTT	CASKRGSNTGELFF
TRBJ2-7	.	TRBV6-5	.	TGTGCCAGCAGTTACGAATACAGGGAAGGCGAGCAGTACTTC	CASSYEYREGEQYF
TRBJ2-1	TRBD2	TRBV30	.	TGTGCCTGGGCGCTCTCCGGGACTAGTAATGAGCAGTTCTTC	CAWALSGTSNEQFF
TRBJ1-1	TRBD1	TRBV28	.	TGTGCCACCAAAATCCAGGGGGCTAGAAACACTGAAGCTTTCTTT	CATKIQGARNTEAFF
TRBJ1-5	.	TRBV5-6	.	TGTGCCAGCAGCTGGGGACTGTCTAATCAGCCCCAGCATTTT	CASSWGLSNQPQHF
TRBJ2-1	TRBD2	TRBV28	.	TGTGCCAGCAGTTCGAACCCCGGGACTAGCGAGGGGGCGGGTGAGCAGTTCTTC	CASSSNPGTSEGAGEQFF
TRBJ2-7	.	TRBV5-8	.	TGTGCCAGCAGCTTGGGACAGGCGGAGCAGTACTTC	CASSLGQAEQYF
TRBJ2-1	.	TRBV9	.	TGTGCCAGCAGCGTAGGTGCTTTCAATGAGCAGTTCTTC	CASSVGAFNEQFF
TRBJ2-1	TRBD2	TRBV14	few	TGTGCCAGCAGCCGACTAGCGGGGAGGTACAATGAGCAGTTCTTC	CASSRLAGRYNEQFF
TRBJ1-2	.	TRBV5-5	.	TGTGCCAGCAGCTCAGCAACAGGGTCCTATGGCTACACCTTC	CASSSATGSYGYTF
TRBJ1-4	TRBD1	TRBV18	.	TGTGCCAGCTCACCGTTGATGGGGACAGGCTTTAATGAAAAACTGTTTTTT	CASSPLMGTGFNEKLFF
TRBJ2-7	.	TRBV6-5	.	TGTGCCAGCAGTTACTCGGCCGGGACTTCCAACTACGAGCAGTACTTC	CASSYSAGTSNYEQYF
TRBJ2-1	.	TRBV5-1	.	TGCGCCAGCAGCTCTTCCGCGGGCGGGGGCCACGAGGAGCAGTTCTTC	CASSSSAGGGHEEQFF